This TCR beta chain stems from a study of T cell responses to AZD1222 COVID-19 vaccine. Produced via immunoSEQ multiplex PCR; TCRdb's table is partial and in-frame only. The sample carries about 150,000 clones, around nine tenths recorded once. V gave up 1 base and J gave up 9 bases; unmatched junction bases: 11. Per the germline V gene, CDR1 is LGHNA and CDR2 is YSLEER. The CDR3 totals 17 residues. This TCR was sampled from an adult who had recovered from COVID-19. The V and J genes are TRBV4-3 and TRBJ2-1; TRBD2 agrees at 11 bases. The sequences come from peripheral blood, collected after recovery from COVID-19. CDR3 sequence: CASSQGQLAGESGEQFF. The CDR3 coding sequence is TGCGCCAGCAGCCAAGGACAACTAGCGGGGGAGTCAGGTGAGCAGTTCTTC.